This is a list of T cell receptor beta chains from one sample in a study of blood T cell repertoires in COVID-19. Measured with immunoSEQ multiplex PCR; TCRdb has only the in-frame clones, and not every one. The sample contains under 300,000 clones, around 80% of which appear only once. Sequencing input: peripheral blood. These receptors were collected from a woman in her 40s with active or convalescent COVID-19. Both conserved end residues are part of each CDR3. The D gene is left open where the match is weak. Expanded clones get a size class; other rows say once, few or many, or leave the size out.

>TRBV7-9|-|TRBJ1-5|-
CASSLSGANQPQHF
TGTGCCAGCAGCTTATCAGGGGCGAATCAGCCCCAGCATTTT
>TRBV7-9|few|TRBJ1-3|-
CASNRGSVGNTIYF
TGTGCCAGCAACCGCGGCTCCGTGGGAAACACCATATATTTT
>TRBV5-1|few|TRBJ2-1|-
CASSFGAGGALYEQFF
-
>TRBV28|-|TRBJ2-7|TRBD2
CASSWGGPYEQYF
TGTGCCAGCAGTTGGGGGGGTCCCTACGAGCAGTACTTC
>TRBV30|-|TRBJ1-2|-
CAFPQRREIDGYTF
TGTGCCTTTCCCCAACGGAGGGAGATAGATGGCTACACCTTC
>TRBV3-1/TRBV3-2|-|TRBJ1-1|TRBD1
CASTLDRGTEAFF
TGTGCCAGCACCCTCGACAGGGGCACTGAAGCTTTCTTT
>TRBV11-2|-|TRBJ2-3|-
CASTQELGENTDTQYF
TGTGCCAGCACCCAAGAGCTAGGCGAGAACACAGATACGCAGTATTTT
>TRBV10-3|-|TRBJ2-2|-
CATLAAVDTGELFF
TGTGCCACCCTAGCAGCGGTTGACACCGGGGAGCTGTTTTTT
>TRBV30|-|TRBJ1-1|-
CAWSVGGWDTEAFF
TGTGCCTGGAGTGTCGGGGGGTGGGACACTGAAGCTTTCTTT
>TRBV11-2|few|TRBJ1-1|-
CASSRDFLNTEAFF
TGTGCCAGCAGCCGGGACTTTTTGAACACTGAAGCTTTCTTT
>TRBV3-1/TRBV3-2|-|TRBJ2-3|TRBD2
CASSQWPSGGTSTDTQYF
TGTGCCAGCAGCCAGTGGCCTAGCGGGGGTACTAGCACAGATACGCAGTATTTT
>TRBV28|-|TRBJ2-3|TRBD1
CASSFTGGTDTQYF
TGTGCCAGCAGTTTTACAGGGGGCACAGATACGCAGTATTTT
>TRBV19|-|TRBJ1-2|TRBD1
CATLFGQGDYGYTF
TGTGCCACTTTGTTCGGACAGGGAGACTATGGCTACACCTTC
>TRBV3-1/TRBV3-2|-|TRBJ1-4|-
CASSHGLRETKLFF
TGTGCCAGCAGCCATGGTCTCAGGGAAACAAAACTGTTTTTT
>TRBV19|-|TRBJ1-1|-
CASSWGGAEAFF
TGTGCCAGTAGTTGGGGGGGGGCTGAAGCTTTCTTT
>TRBV29-1|-|TRBJ2-3|-
CSVKEGSAQYF
TGCAGCGTAAAGGAGGGGTCGGCGCAGTATTTT
>TRBV30|-|TRBJ2-7|-
CAWSRGDLYEQYF
TGTGCCTGGAGCAGAGGAGACCTCTACGAGCAGTACTTC
>TRBV2|-|TRBJ2-5|-
CATIAAQETQYF
TGTGCCACGATAGCGGCTCAAGAGACCCAGTACTTC
>TRBV7-3|-|TRBJ2-1|TRBD2
CASSPLTAGGPLEQFF
TGTGCCAGCAGCCCCCTGACGGCGGGGGGGCCACTTGAGCAGTTCTTC
>TRBV6-5|-|TRBJ1-2|TRBD1
CASTWDRGGYTF
TGTGCCAGCACTTGGGACAGGGGAGGCTACACCTTC
>TRBV29-1|-|TRBJ1-3|-
CSVGPSSGNTIYF
TGCAGCGTTGGGCCCTCCTCTGGAAACACCATATATTTT
>TRBV3-1/TRBV3-2|-|TRBJ1-1|-
CASSQDLVNTEAFF
TGTGCCAGCAGCCAAGATCTCGTGAACACTGAAGCTTTCTTT
>TRBV19|once|TRBJ2-5|-
CASSILGGQETQYF
TGTGCCAGTAGTATTCTGGGGGGCCAAGAGACCCAGTACTTC
>TRBV7-9|-|TRBJ2-1|TRBD2
CASSFSGGPNNEQFF
TGTGCCAGCAGCTTCAGCGGGGGCCCGAACAATGAGCAGTTCTTC
>TRBV29-1|few|TRBJ1-1|TRBD1
CSVTGGAEAFF
TGCAGCGTAACAGGGGGCGCGGAAGCTTTCTTT
>TRBV19|few|TRBJ1-4|-
CASSAMIQGATNEKLFF
TGTGCCAGTAGTGCCATGATTCAGGGCGCAACTAATGAAAAACTGTTTTTT
>TRBV11-1|few|TRBJ1-5|TRBD1
CASSSQGVGQPQHF
TGTGCCAGCAGCTCTCAGGGGGTGGGTCAGCCCCAGCATTTT
>TRBV24-1|once|TRBJ2-3|-
CATSGSLTGTDTQYF
TGTGCCACCAGTGGCTCCCTAACAGGCACAGATACGCAGTATTTT
>TRBV7-2|few|TRBJ2-7|-
CASSLGQATYEQYF
TGTGCCAGCAGCTTAGGTCAGGCCACCTACGAGCAGTACTTC
>TRBV6-4|-|TRBJ1-2|-
CASSATRMVYGYTF
TGTGCCAGCAGTGCCACCAGAATGGTTTATGGCTACACCTTC
>TRBV19|-|TRBJ1-1|TRBD1
CASTVQGAGNTEAFF
TGTGCCAGTACGGTCCAGGGGGCAGGGAACACTGAAGCTTTCTTT
>TRBV10-1|-|TRBJ2-1|-
CASSENLGRNEQFF
TGCGCCAGCAGTGAGAATTTAGGGAGGAATGAGCAGTTCTTC
>TRBV10-1|-|TRBJ1-6|-
CASSGGETGITSPLHF
TGCGCCAGCAGCGGCGGGGAGACGGGAATAACTTCACCCCTCCACTTT
>TRBV7-2|-|TRBJ1-1|-
CASRQEGGTEAFF
TGTGCCAGCAGGCAAGAGGGCGGCACTGAAGCTTTCTTT
>TRBV30|-|TRBJ1-2|-
CAWAGNRYGYTF
TGTGCCTGGGCCGGGAATAGGTATGGCTACACCTTC
>TRBV6-6|-|TRBJ2-7|-
CASSYGGGSYEQYF
TGTGCCAGCAGTTACGGCGGCGGCTCCTACGAGCAGTACTTC
>TRBV7-3|-|TRBJ1-3|-
CASSPDSAGNTIYF
TGTGCCAGCAGCCCAGACAGTGCTGGAAACACCATATATTTT
>TRBV3-1/TRBV3-2|-|TRBJ1-3|-
CASSQGDFLSGNTIYF
TGTGCCAGCAGCCAAGGGGACTTCCTCTCTGGAAACACCATATATTTT
>TRBV19|-|TRBJ1-2|TRBD1
CASRTTGVYTF
TGTGCCAGTAGAACAACAGGGGTCTACACCTTC
>TRBV28|few|TRBJ1-5|TRBD1
CASSLGQGQPQHF
TGTGCCAGCAGTTTAGGACAGGGTCAGCCCCAGCATTTT
>TRBV6-5|-|TRBJ2-7|-
CASSPPGIPYEQYF
TGTGCCAGCAGTCCCCCAGGGATCCCCTACGAGCAGTACTTC
>TRBV24-1|-|TRBJ2-6|-
CATSDPRGSGANVLTF
TGTGCCACCAGTGACCCCAGGGGCTCTGGGGCCAACGTCCTGACTTTC
>TRBV12-3/TRBV12-4|-|TRBJ2-5|-
CASSQGYGTQYF
TGTGCCAGCAGCCAGGGTTATGGGACCCAGTACTTC
>TRBV28|-|TRBJ1-5|TRBD1
CASTLRGRVQPQHF
TGTGCCAGCACCCTCAGGGGGCGCGTTCAGCCCCAGCATTTT
>TRBV19|few|TRBJ1-1|-
CASSIRDTEAFF
TGTGCCAGTAGTATTCGGGACACTGAAGCTTTCTTT
>TRBV23-1|once|TRBJ1-1|TRBD1
CASSADRGDQNTEAFF
TGCGCCAGCAGTGCCGACAGGGGCGACCAGAACACTGAAGCTTTCTTT
>TRBV6-1|once|TRBJ1-2|TRBD1
CASSVYGQADNYGYTF
TGTGCCAGCAGTGTTTACGGACAGGCTGATAACTATGGCTACACCTTC
>TRBV27|-|TRBJ1-1|-
CASSFNLLSAEAFF
TGTGCCAGCAGTTTTAACCTCCTGAGTGCTGAAGCTTTCTTT